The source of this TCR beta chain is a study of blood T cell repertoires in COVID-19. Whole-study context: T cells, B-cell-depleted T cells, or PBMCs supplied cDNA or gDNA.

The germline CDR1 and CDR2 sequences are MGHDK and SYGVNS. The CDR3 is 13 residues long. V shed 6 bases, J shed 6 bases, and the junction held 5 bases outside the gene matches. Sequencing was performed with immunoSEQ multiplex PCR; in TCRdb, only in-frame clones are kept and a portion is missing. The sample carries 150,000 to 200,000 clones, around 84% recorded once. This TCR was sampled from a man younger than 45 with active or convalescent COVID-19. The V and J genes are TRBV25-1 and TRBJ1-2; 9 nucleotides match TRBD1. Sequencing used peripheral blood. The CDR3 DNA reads TGTGCCAGCAGAGGACAGGGGCGGGATGGCTACACCTTC. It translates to CASRGQGRDGYTF.